The 5 T cell receptor beta chains given below trace back to one sample, sequenced in a study of blood T cell repertoires in COVID-19. Produced via immunoSEQ multiplex PCR; TCRdb's table is partial and in-frame only. The data show around 260,000 clones, 91% seen once. Sequenced sample: peripheral blood. The receptors here all came from a person aged 18 to 35 with COVID-19, enrolled during active disease.

The chain has TRBV6-6 and TRBJ2-7; a weak D match, TRBD1 (6 bases). The CDR3 contains 15 residues. The V end lost 6 bases, the J end lost 2 bases, and 17 bases lay between the germline ends. The V gene's germline CDR1 is MNHNY and CDR2 SVGAGI (reference sequence). The CDR3 DNA reads as TGTGCCAGCAGCTTACGATCAGGGGCCCCCTACGAGCAGTACTTC. Translation: CASSLRSGAPYEQYF.

The genes are TRBV6-5 and TRBJ1-1; 12 positions match TRBD1. Germline V lookup: CDR1 MNHEY, CDR2 SVGAGI. With V trimmed by 0 bases and J by 10 bases, 6 bases remained unmatched. The CDR3 contains 15 residues. The CDR3 region has the DNA TGTGCCAGCAGTTACTCGGCGGGACAGGGGGCGATAGCTTTCTTT. Its protein is CASSYSAGQGAIAFF.

The V gene is TRBV7-9, the J gene TRBJ2-5; D is perhaps TRBD1 (5 bases). Germline V gene data show CDR1 as SEHNR and CDR2 as FQNEAQ (reference sequence). The germline V and J ends were trimmed by 2 bases and 1 base, with 11 bases remaining between them. The CDR3 has 15 residues. CDR3 amino acids: CASSLQGSGQETQYF. The CDR3 bases are TGTGCCAGCAGCTTACAGGGATCGGGCCAAGAGACCCAGTACTTC.

This clone came up once. The V gene is TRBV27, the J gene TRBJ2-1; maybe TRBD1 (7 bases). The germline V and J ends were trimmed by 8 bases and 4 bases, with 18 bases remaining between them. CDR1 is MNHEY, CDR2 SMNVEV, per germline (reference sequence). This CDR3 comprises 15 residues. The CDR3 bases are TGTGCCAGCTCGACCGACAGGGACTCTTACAATGAGCAGTTCTTC. Translated, it gives CASSTDRDSYNEQFF.

The rearrangement uses TRBV28 and TRBJ1-3; possible D gene TRBD1, 5 bases. Germline-derived CDR1 and CDR2 are MDHEN and SYDVKM. The V end lost 8 bases, the J end lost 0 bases, and 8 bases lay between the germline ends. The CDR3 covers 13 residues. The CDR3 here is CASQTGSGNTIYF. CDR3 nucleotides: TGTGCCAGCCAAACAGGCTCTGGAAACACCATATATTTT.